The 22 T cell receptor beta chains presented below share a single source sample, sequenced in a study of identical twins. TCRdb fed the 5' RACE reads into MiXCR, producing one record per CDR3 protein. The table records 700,000 or so distinct CDR3 sequences, around 8.3% of them present only once. The same data also contributed to another study, on yellow fever vaccine responses in identical twins.

Sequencing was performed on PBMCs. All receptors come from a woman under 30 in good health.

This clonotype was counted ten times or more. The rearrangement links TRBV5-1 to TRBJ2-5; 11 bases match TRBD1. Germline assignment: CDR1 SGHRS and CDR2 YFSETQ. V gave up 2 bases and J gave up 5 bases; unmatched junction bases: 8. The CDR3 spans 16 residues. CDR3 amino acids: CASSFSGQGALETQYF. The CDR3 bases are TGCGCCAGCAGCTTCTCAGGACAGGGGGCGCTTGAGACCCAGTACTTC.

This clonotype was seen only a few times. J is TRBJ2-7 and V is TRBV11-2; no firm D call. V lost 5 bases and J 0 bases, leaving 20 bases between the germline ends. Germline loops: CDR1 SGHAT, CDR2 FQNNGV. The CDR3 sequence is 17 residues long. CDR3 amino acids: CASSILGLADSSYEQYF. CDR3 in DNA: TGTGCCAGCAGCATACTTGGTCTGGCGGATAGCTCCTACGAGCAGTACTTC. Full variable domain (missing parts from reference TRBV11-2 and TRBJ2-7): EAGVAQSPRYKIIEKRQSVAFWCNPISGHATLYWYQQILGQGPKLLIQFQNNGVVDDSQLPKDRFSAERLKGVDSTLKIQPAKLEDSAVYLCASSILGLADSSYEQYFGPGTRLTVT.

This chain links TRBV6-5 with TRBJ2-5, with TRBD2 matching over 10 bases. The CDR3 loop spans 17 amino acids. From germline, CDR1 is MNHEY and CDR2 SVGAGI. With 0 bases clipped from V and 3 bases from J, the junction kept 7 bases outside the gene matches. CDR3 region: CASSYSASGGPKETQYF. For the CDR3, the DNA is TGTGCCAGCAGTTACTCGGCTAGCGGGGGACCTAAAGAGACCCAGTACTTC.

This clonotype was seen only a few times. The J gene is TRBJ2-3, the V gene TRBV3-1; tentatively, D is TRBD2 (6 bases). CDR1 LGHDT and CDR2 YNNKEL come from the germline V gene (reference sequence). The V gene lost 2 bases and the J gene lost 3 bases, with 18 bases spanning the gap. The CDR3 covers 17 residues. CDR3 coding DNA: TGTGCCAGCAGCCAACCTGTGGGGATCGGGAGAACAGATACGCAGTATTTT. Protein: CASSQPVGIGRTDTQYF.

This clonotype was found a few times. The V gene is TRBV7-2, the J gene TRBJ2-2; D uncertain. The CDR3 sequence is 16 residues long. From germline, CDR1 is SGHTA and CDR2 FQGNSA. V was trimmed by 1 base and J by 2 bases, leaving 11 bases between them. The CDR3 nucleotides read TGTGCCAGCAGCTTAGGTTCTATGCGAAACACCGGGGAGCTGTTTTTT. Protein: CASSLGSMRNTGELFF.

The V call is TRBV12-3 or TRBV12-4, the J call TRBJ2-5, with D possibly matching TRBD1 (5 bases). V lost 6 bases, J lost 3 bases, and 17 bases lay in between. The CDR3 is 15 amino acids. Here the CDR3 DNA reads TGTGCCAGCAGCCAAATAACCTCAGGGAAAGAGACCCAGTACTTC. Its translation: CASSQITSGKETQYF.

This chain uses TRBV27 with TRBJ2-7, with D tentatively TRBD2 (5 bases). Germline CDR1 is MNHEY and CDR2 is SMNVEV (reference sequence). Trimming removed 4 bases from V and 7 bases from J, with 23 bases in between. There are 16 residues in the CDR3. The CDR3, as DNA: TGTGCCAGCAGTTGGATACCAACCGGGATATCTAGGGAGCAGTACTTC. It yields the protein CASSWIPTGISREQYF.

The CDR3 here is CASSLELAGEVRPPYEQYF. DNA for the CDR3: TGTGCCAGCAGCTTAGAACTAGCGGGAGAGGTCCGACCTCCCTACGAGCAGTACTTC. This rearrangement joins TRBV11-2 to TRBJ2-7, with TRBD2 matching over 11 bases. J gave up 2 bases and V 0 bases, and 12 bases lay outside the gene matches. Per germline, CDR1 SGHAT and CDR2 FQNNGV. This CDR3 spans 19 amino acids.

In this sample, this clonotype turned up many times. Germline is not matched at one junction end, which may reflect a read error. V usage is TRBV5-6 and J usage is TRBJ2-2; D remains unclear. The germline gives CDR1 SGHDT, CDR2 YYEEEE. CDR3 length equals 14 residues. The CDR3 is CASSLIPNTGELFF. Here the CDR3 DNA reads TGTGCCAGCAGCTTGATTCCGAATACCGGGGAGCTGTTTTTT.

The chain uses TRBV11-2 and TRBJ1-1, with TRBD1 matching 9 bases. The V and J ends lost 4 bases and 5 bases, in that order; junction bases with no gene match: 8. Germline V gene data show CDR1 as SGHAT and CDR2 as FQNNGV. The CDR3 is made up of 15 amino acids. CDR3 amino acids: CASSWSGTGTTEAFF. CDR3 in DNA: TGTGCCAGCAGCTGGTCCGGGACAGGGACGACTGAAGCTTTCTTT.

J is TRBJ2-3 and V is TRBV7-2, with 9 bases aligning to TRBD2. The CDR3 has 15 amino acids. Unmatched junction bases numbered 2, after V lost 4 bases and J lost 0 bases. The germline gives CDR1 SGHTA, CDR2 FQGNSA. In nucleotides, the CDR3 is TGTGCCAGCAGCTGGACTAGCGTTAGCACAGATACGCAGTATTTT. Translating gives CASSWTSVSTDTQYF.

This chain joins TRBV11-2 and TRBJ2-2; tentatively, D is TRBD1 (6 bases). Looked up from germline, CDR1 is SGHAT and CDR2 is FQNNGV. V lost 3 bases to trimming and J lost 0 bases, with 14 bases between them. The CDR3 is made up of 17 amino acids. CDR3 in amino acids: CASSFRDTLTNTGELFF. DNA for the CDR3: TGTGCCAGCAGCTTCCGGGACACATTAACGAACACCGGGGAGCTGTTTTTT.

This sequence joins TRBV6-2 or TRBV6-3 and TRBJ2-1, with 12 bases matching TRBD2. Per the germline V gene, CDR1 is MNHEY and CDR2 is SVGEGT. The CDR3 runs 17 residues. The junction had 7 bases not matched to a gene; V was cut back by 7 bases and J by 0 bases. CDR3 sequence: CASTRTSGISSYNEQFF. CDR3 DNA: TGTGCCAGCACACGGACTAGCGGGATTAGCTCCTACAATGAGCAGTTCTTC.

This chain links TRBV11-3 with TRBJ2-1; D tentatively fits TRBD1 or TRBD2 (6 bases each). Between the trimmed V and J ends, which lost 6 bases and 13 bases, there was a span of 16 bases. The CDR3 sequence is 12 residues long. The germline V gene encodes CDR1 SGHNT and CDR2 YENEEA. Here the CDR3 reads CASSSRGERQFF. The CDR3 DNA sequence: TGTGCCAGCAGTTCGAGGGGGGAAAGACAGTTCTTC.

This rearrangement joins TRBV15 to TRBJ2-1; perhaps D is TRBD1 or TRBD2 (5 bases each). Germline V gene data show CDR1 as LNHNV and CDR2 as YYDKDF (reference sequence). V was shortened by 5 bases and J by 11 bases, with 25 bases between the two germline ends. The CDR3 loop spans 16 amino acids. This CDR3 is CATSVGSWGTEKKQFF. For the CDR3, the DNA is TGTGCCACCAGCGTAGGATCTTGGGGGACGGAGAAGAAGCAGTTCTTC.

As regards this clonotype: Sequence at one end of the junction differs from germline and may be a read error. This sequence joins TRBV7-7 and TRBJ2-3, with 12 bases fitting TRBD2. CDR1 and CDR2 from the germline V gene are SSHAT and FNYEAQ (reference sequence). This CDR3 is built from 15 residues. The CDR3 sequence is CASSQTSGSGDTQYF. The DNA of the CDR3 is TGTGCTAGCAGCCAGACTAGCGGGAGTGGAGATACGCAGTATTTT. Full variable domain (outside the CDR3, taken from reference TRBV7-7 and TRBJ2-3): GAGVSQSPRYKVTKRGQDVTLRCDPISSHATLYWYQQALGQGPEFLTYFNYEAQPDKSGLPSDRFSAERPEGSISTLTIQRTEQRDSAMYRCASSQTSGSGDTQYFGPGTRLTVL.

In this sample, this clonotype turned up a few times. This sequence joins TRBV10-1 and TRBJ2-1; 7 positions agree with TRBD2. The CDR3 has 15 amino acids. Per germline, CDR1 WNHNN and CDR2 SYGVQD (reference sequence). Trimming removed 6 bases from V and 6 bases from J; junction bases left unmatched: 11. CDR3 amino acids: CASRASGSSRNEQFF. CDR3 sequence (DNA): TGCGCCAGCAGGGCTAGCGGATCCTCCCGCAATGAGCAGTTCTTC.

This clonotype was observed a few times. The chain has TRBV5-1 and TRBJ2-3, with D possibly matching TRBD1 (5 bases). The CDR3 totals 15 residues. Trimming left V 0 bases short and J 1 base short, with 9 bases between. Germline V gives CDR1 SGHRS, CDR2 YFSETQ. The CDR3 coding sequence is TGCGCCAGCAGCTTGGGACAGCCCCGCACAGATACGCAGTATTTT. It codes for CASSLGQPRTDTQYF.

The genes are TRBV3-1 and TRBJ2-1, with D perhaps TRBD2 (6 bases). V dropped 2 bases and J dropped 7 bases, with 18 bases sitting between them. The CDR3 runs to 16 residues. Germline-derived CDR1 and CDR2 are LGHDT and YNNKEL (reference sequence). CDR3 in DNA: TGTGCCAGCAGCCAAAATCGCCGACCCGGAGGGAATGAGCAGTTCTTC. Protein: CASSQNRRPGGNEQFF.

In its sample, this clonotype was seen many times. This sequence joins TRBV12-3 or TRBV12-4 and TRBJ2-2; 11 nucleotides align to TRBD2. Trimming took 5 bases from V and 5 from J; bases not matched to a gene: 4. The CDR3 has 15 residues. CDR3 protein: CASSPGLAGTGELFF. CDR3 nucleotide sequence: TGTGCCAGCAGTCCAGGACTAGCGGGTACCGGGGAGCTGTTTTTT.

J is TRBJ2-3 and V is TRBV20-1; 12 bases are shared with TRBD2. Trimming cost V 2 bases and J 6 bases; bases outside gene matches: 3. Germline V gene sequence: CDR1 DFQATT, CDR2 SNEGSKA (reference sequence). The CDR3 consists of 14 residues. CDR3 DNA sequence: TGCAGTGCTAGACTAGCGGGGGGGCAGGATACGCAGTATTTT. Its protein product is CSARLAGGQDTQYF.

The chain recombines TRBV4-2 with TRBJ2-1, with D uncertain. Trimming took off 0 bases at V and 6 bases at J, with 12 bases between the two ends. The CDR3 is 15 residues long. Looked up from germline, CDR1 is LGHNA and CDR2 is YNFKEQ. The CDR3 here is CASSQDRRDFNEQFF. For the CDR3, the DNA is TGTGCCAGCAGCCAAGATCGACGAGATTTCAATGAGCAGTTCTTC.